This T cell receptor (beta chain) was observed in a study of cytomegalovirus exposure and HLA in healthy donors. Study-wide results and caveats: The study had only CMV serostatus as immune exposure information. Indistinguishable V segments such as TRBV6-2 and TRBV6-3 were excluded.

Only a few counts were recorded for this clone. The antigen is not known. This PCR relied on a set of 60 Vbeta primers and 13 Jbeta primers. Sequenced by immunoSEQ multiplex PCR; TCRdb stores in-frame clones only, minus some. The table shows more than 80,000 clones, with approximately 75% occurring only once. V dropped 4 bases and J dropped 0 bases, with 13 bases sitting between them. The CDR3 has 15 residues. The germline gives CDR1 MNHEY, CDR2 SVGAGI. Sequenced material: PBMCs. The source is a man aged 60 to 75 in good health and CMV-seronegative. The chain has TRBV6-5 and TRBJ2-7; TRBD1 might be the D (5 bases). As DNA, the CDR3 is TGTGCCAGCAGTTCTCAGGGCAAGCCCTCCTACGAGCAGTACTTC. The encoded protein is CASSSQGKPSYEQYF.